These T cell receptor beta chains were read from a single sample in a study of a mutant IDH1 vaccine in newly diagnosed glioma. Measured with immunoSEQ multiplex PCR; TCRdb has only the in-frame clones, and not every one. The table includes 50,000 to 70,000 clones, more than 75% detected once. For these TCRs, the target antigens are not known. The sample in question was PBMCs, obtained from a glioma patient whose treatment included an IDH1 peptide vaccine. The receptors come from a man aged 40-50 years with glioma. Both conserved end residues are part of each CDR3. Each record gives: D gene, clone size, V gene, J gene, CDR3 protein, CDR3 DNA. D genes are given only for firm matches. The size field is filled for only some rows; it gives once, few, many or a size class.

.,.,TRBV20-1,TRBJ2-1,CSASRVEQFF,TGCAGTGCATCCAGGGTCGAGCAGTTCTTC
TRBD1,.,TRBV10-2,TRBJ2-7,CASSTGQGNYF,TGCGCCAGCAGTACGGGACAGGGGAATTATTTC
.,.,TRBV4-3,TRBJ2-7,CASSQDKTGNYEQYF,TGCGCCAGCAGCCAAGATAAGACAGGAAACTACGAGCAGTACTTC
TRBD1,.,TRBV7-2,TRBJ1-2,CASTLTWDRGRYTF,TGTGCCAGCACTCTGACGTGGGACAGGGGTCGCTACACCTTC
.,.,TRBV10-3,TRBJ2-7,CAISESRTSVAYEQYF,TGTGCCATCAGTGAGTCGAGGACGAGCGTTGCCTACGAGCAGTACTTC
.,few,TRBV9,TRBJ2-1,CASSVAGMAYNEQFF,TGTGCCAGCAGCGTAGCGGGCATGGCCTACAATGAGCAGTTCTTC
.,.,TRBV27,TRBJ2-7,CASSLQSRGTSHEQYF,TGTGCCAGCAGTCTTCAGTCCCGGGGAACCAGCCACGAGCAGTACTTC
TRBD1,.,TRBV19,TRBJ1-4,CASTPTGPMPRLFF,TGTGCCAGTACCCCGACAGGGCCCATGCCGAGACTGTTTTTT
TRBD1,.,TRBV27,TRBJ2-2,CASREQGAIGELFF,TGTGCCAGCAGAGAACAGGGGGCTATCGGGGAGCTGTTTTTT
TRBD2,once,TRBV7-3,TRBJ2-7,CASSLNGRGTYEQYF,TGTGCCAGCAGCTTAAACGGGAGGGGTACCTACGAGCAGTACTTC
TRBD1,.,TRBV6-1,TRBJ1-4,CASSEVTGAGSNEKLFF,TGTGCCAGCAGTGAAGTTACAGGGGCAGGGTCTAATGAAAAACTGTTTTTT
TRBD1,.,TRBV9,TRBJ2-1,CASSVANRGNEQFF,TGTGCCAGCAGCGTAGCTAACAGGGGCAATGAGCAGTTCTTC